Presented here are 17 T cell receptor beta chains from one specimen sequenced in a study of beta chain features in type 1 diabetes. Of the isolated RNA, all was reverse transcribed, and so the sequenced material was expressed TCRB transcripts. Some clones are missing from TCRdb's copy, which holds only in-frame ones; the method was immunoSEQ multiplex PCR. The sample has 130,000 to 150,000 clones, about 10% seen once. Sequencing input: naive CD4+ T cells from blood. These receptors were collected from a young man in good health.

The chain links TRBV9 to TRBJ2-7; D is possibly TRBD1 (6 bases). The CDR3 has 13 amino acids. Trimming took 2 bases from V and 7 from J, leaving 13 bases between them. Germline loops: CDR1 SGDLS, CDR2 YYNGEE. CDR3 coding DNA: TGTGCCAGCAGCGTCTACAGGGCAGGTGAGCAGTACTTC. Its protein is CASSVYRAGEQYF.

This clone was seen only a few times. V usage is TRBV19 and J usage is TRBJ2-3, with 8 bases lining up with TRBD2. CDR3 length equals 17 residues. The germline V gene encodes CDR1 LNHDA and CDR2 SQIVND (reference sequence). V dropped 5 bases and J dropped 0; count of bases not matched to a gene: 10. For the CDR3, the DNA is TGTGCCAGTAGTCGGTCTAGCGGGCGCACTAGCACAGATACGCAGTATTTT. It yields the protein CASSRSSGRTSTDTQYF.

The rearrangement joins TRBV7-2 to TRBJ2-5; 11 bases match TRBD2. Trimming removed 3 bases from V and 5 bases from J; junction bases left unmatched: 2. Germline V gives CDR1 SGHTA, CDR2 FQGNSA. CDR3 length equals 14 residues. The CDR3 DNA reads as TGTGCCAGCAGCTTTACTAGCGGGGGTGAGACCCAGTACTTC. Its protein product is CASSFTSGGETQYF.

The table lists this clone with a few counts. The chain recombines TRBV19 with TRBJ2-7; 10 bases match TRBD1. V shed 6 bases, J shed 3 bases, and the junction held 5 bases outside the gene matches. This CDR3 contains 14 residues. The germline V gene encodes CDR1 LNHDA and CDR2 SQIVND (reference sequence). In DNA, the CDR3 is TGTGCCAGTAGCCGGGACAGGGGTAACTACGAGCAGTACTTC. It encodes CASSRDRGNYEQYF. The full variable domain, in which reference TRBV19 and TRBJ2-7 provide the parts outside the CDR3, is DGGITQSPKYLFRKEGQNVTLSCEQNLNHDAMYWYRQDPGQGLRLIYYSQIVNDFQKGDIAEGYSVSREKKESFPLTVTSAQKNPTAFYLCASSRDRGNYEQYFGPGTRLTVT.

V is TRBV6-1 and J is TRBJ2-3; possible D gene TRBD1, 6 bases. The CDR3 is 13 residues long. V lost 5 bases and J 3 bases, leaving 9 bases between the germline ends. CDR1 and CDR2 from the germline V gene are MNHNS and SASEGT. This CDR3 reads CASSSGQTDTQYF. Here the CDR3 DNA reads TGTGCCAGCAGTTCCGGACAGACAGATACGCAGTATTTT.

The rearrangement links TRBV2 to TRBJ1-3, with unresolved D. CDR3 size: 16 residues. CDR1 SNHLY and CDR2 FYNNEI come from the germline V gene. V lost 4 bases and J lost 5, with 18 bases in between. CDR3 DNA sequence: TGTGCCAGCAGTGCAGAGAGGTTAAATCTTAGAAACACCATATATTTT. This encodes CASSAERLNLRNTIYF.

The V gene is TRBV18, the J gene TRBJ2-5; D unresolved. The CDR3 spans 12 residues. V gave up 4 bases and J gave up 7 bases, with 10 bases separating them. Per the germline V gene, CDR1 is KGHSH and CDR2 is LQKENI. The CDR3 reads CASSHPRVTQYF. The CDR3 bases are TGTGCCAGCTCACACCCACGCGTGACCCAGTACTTC.

The rearrangement joins TRBV6-5 to TRBJ1-4; D unclear. Germline CDR1 is MNHEY and CDR2 is SVGAGI. Trimming stripped 4 bases from V and 0 bases from J, with 9 bases between. The CDR3 has 15 residues. CDR3 loop: CASSSYGATNEKLFF. CDR3 DNA sequence: TGTGCCAGCAGTTCCTACGGTGCAACTAATGAAAAACTGTTTTTT.

V usage is TRBV18 and J usage is TRBJ1-4; 8 positions match TRBD1. Germline trimming cut 4 bases from V and 8 bases from J; bases unmatched to any gene: 6. The CDR3 is 14 residues long. Germline CDR1 and CDR2: KGHSH and LQKENI. CDR3 nucleotide sequence: TGTGCCAGCTCACAGGACAGGGTTGGAGAAAAACTGTTTTTT. It yields the protein CASSQDRVGEKLFF.

The rearrangement links TRBV18 to TRBJ2-3; TRBD1 matches 7 bases. Looked up from germline, CDR1 is KGHSH and CDR2 is LQKENI. Trimming took 0 bases from V and 3 from J; bases not matched to a gene: 6. The length of the CDR3 is 16 residues. The CDR3 loop is CASSPPNRGDTDTQYF. The DNA of the CDR3 is TGTGCCAGCTCACCACCTAACAGGGGAGATACAGATACGCAGTATTTT.

This clone was counted a few times. The chain combines TRBV7-3 with TRBJ2-7; 7 bases map to TRBD1. The germline V gene has CDR1 SGHTA and CDR2 FQGTGA. The J segment lost 0 bases and the V segment lost 2 bases, leaving 4 bases of the junction unmatched. The CDR3 has 15 amino acids. The DNA for the CDR3 is TGTGCCAGCAGCTTAGAGACAGGGAGCTCCTACGAGCAGTACTTC. This sequence encodes CASSLETGSSYEQYF.

The V and J genes are TRBV18 and TRBJ1-1; unclear D gene. The CDR3 has 13 residues. Germline CDR1 reads KGHSH; CDR2 reads LQKENI. V lost 3 bases to trimming and J lost 2 bases, with 7 bases between them. The CDR3 DNA reads as TGTGCCAGCTCACCGGGCCCTAACACTGAAGCTTTCTTT. It is translated as CASSPGPNTEAFF. The variable domain in full, with the rest retrieved from reference TRBV18 and TRBJ1-1, is NAGVMQNPRHLVRRRGQEARLRCSPMKGHSHVYWYRQLPEEGLKFMVYLQKENIIDESGMPKERFSAEFPKEGPSILRIQQVVRGDSAAYFCASSPGPNTEAFFGQGTRLTVV.

The chain has TRBV19 and TRBJ2-6; a weak D match, TRBD2 (6 bases). The V and J ends lost 1 base and 2 bases respectively, with 6 bases between them. Germline V gene lookup returns CDR1 LNHDA and CDR2 SQIVND (reference sequence). The CDR3 length is 15 residues. The CDR3 is CASSIGGAGANVLTF. CDR3 in DNA: TGTGCCAGTAGTATAGGCGGGGCTGGGGCCAACGTCCTGACTTTC.

The chain links TRBV7-9 to TRBJ2-5, with TRBD1 matching over 8 bases. The last part of the DNA fits TRBJ2-7 better; the J call may be wrong. The CDR3 is made up of 17 amino acids. The germline gives CDR1 SEHNR, CDR2 FQNEAQ (reference sequence). The CDR3 sequence: CASSFGQGAPFSYEQYF. CDR3 DNA sequence: TGTGCCAGCAGCTTCGGGCAGGGGGCCCCTTTCTCCTACGAGCAGTACTTC.

The chain uses TRBV18 and TRBJ1-2; 7 bases match TRBD1. Per germline, CDR1 KGHSH and CDR2 LQKENI. The length of the CDR3 is 14 residues. V lost 3 bases and J lost 2; bases outside the gene matches: 3. DNA of the CDR3: TGTGCCAGCTCACCGCCGACAGGGAACTATGGCTACACCTTC. Translating gives CASSPPTGNYGYTF.

The gene calls are TRBV7-9 and TRBJ2-5; the D gene is possibly TRBD2 (6 bases). The DNA end lines up better with TRBJ2-7; the J call may be wrong. The CDR3 is made up of 15 amino acids. Germline lookup yields CDR1 SEHNR and CDR2 FQNEAQ (reference sequence). CDR3 protein: CASSLIGGEAYEQYF. Here the CDR3 DNA reads TGTGCCAGCAGCTTAATTGGCGGGGAAGCCTACGAGCAGTACTTC.

This clone has a handful of counts. The chain uses TRBV7-2 and TRBJ1-5; 7 bases align to TRBD1. There are 15 residues in the CDR3. Trimming cost V 5 bases and J 2 bases; bases outside gene matches: 6. CDR1 and CDR2 from the germline V gene are SGHTA and FQGNSA. CDR3 in DNA: TGTGCCAGCAGCGGAGGGACAGCGGGCAATCAGCCCCAGCATTTT. This translates into CASSGGTAGNQPQHF.